These 21 T cell receptor beta chains were sequenced from one sample in a study of human T cells and chemical hapten exposure. Time point given: patch test 3, about 24 weeks after DPC sensitization. Treatment given: therapeutic diphenylcyclopropenone sensitization with weekly scalp DPC. Each CDR3 protein gets one entry after TCRdb re-called the RACE reads with MiXCR. Of about 190,000 distinct CDR3 sequences in the sample, about 25% were seen once. The specimen comprised whole blood, sampled in connection with sensitization to the hapten diphenylcyclopropenone (DPC). The origin of the receptors is a middle-aged woman with alopecia areata. Some clones in this sample may be carry-over from other donors' samples.

This rearrangement joins TRBV11-2 to TRBJ2-5; 10 nucleotides match TRBD1. Looked up from germline, CDR1 is SGHAT and CDR2 is FQNNGV. V was pared by 5 bases and J by 3 bases, with 9 bases of the junction left unmatched. This CDR3 contains 16 residues. The CDR3 region is CASSVGTGAGKETQYF. CDR3 sequence (DNA): TGTGCCAGCAGCGTGGGGACAGGGGCGGGAAAAGAGACCCAGTACTTC.

This clonotype was recorded a few times. The CDR3 spells CAIGRTSGALGETQYF. CDR3 nucleotides: TGTGCCATTGGACGGACTAGCGGGGCCTTAGGAGAGACCCAGTACTTC. The chain employs TRBV6-5 and TRBJ2-5; TRBD2 aligns across 12 bases. Germline trimming cut 10 bases from V and 4 bases from J; bases unmatched to any gene: 13. The V gene's germline CDR1 is MNHEY and CDR2 SVGAGI. The CDR3 loop spans 16 amino acids.

The chain joins TRBV29-1 to TRBJ2-2; 7 bases align to TRBD2. Germline V gene sequence: CDR1 SQVTM, CDR2 ANQGSEA. After removal of 3 bases from V and 1 base from J, the junction contained 2 bases not matched to a gene. The CDR3 runs to 14 residues. In DNA, the CDR3 is TGCAGCGTTGACAGGGAGGGGAACACCGGGGAGCTGTTTTTT. Its translation is CSVDREGNTGELFF.

This clonotype appeared a few times. This chain joins TRBV20-1 and TRBJ2-4; 12 bases are a match to TRBD2. V was clipped by 6 bases and J by 0 bases; unmatched bases: 6. Germline CDR1 DFQATT, CDR2 SNEGSKA (reference sequence). The length of the CDR3 is 16 residues. The CDR3 protein is CSAELAGGLAKNIQYF. The CDR3 DNA is TGCAGTGCGGAACTAGCGGGAGGACTAGCCAAAAACATTCAGTACTTC.

V and J are TRBV29-1 and TRBJ1-2, with TRBD1 matching 7 bases. CDR3 length: 11 residues. CDR1 is SQVTM and CDR2 is ANQGSEA in the germline V gene. V was pared by 7 bases and J by 3 bases, with 2 bases of the junction left unmatched. CDR3 sequence reads: CSGRGHYGYTF. The CDR3, as DNA: TGCAGCGGGAGGGGGCACTATGGCTACACCTTC.

The chain joins TRBV28 to TRBJ1-4; 9 bases match TRBD1. Germline V gives CDR1 MDHEN, CDR2 SYDVKM. The CDR3 has 15 amino acids. After removal of 5 bases from V and 8 bases from J, the junction contained 9 bases not matched to a gene. The CDR3 nucleotides read TGTGCCAGCAGTACAGGCGGGACAGGGTACGAAAAACTGTTTTTT. Translated: CASSTGGTGYEKLFF. The full variable domain, in which reference TRBV28 and TRBJ1-4 provide the parts outside the CDR3, is DVKVTQSSRYLVKRTGEKVFLECVQDMDHENMFWYRQDPGLGLRLIYFSYDVKMKEKGDIPEGYSVSREKKERFSLILESASTNQTSMYLCASSTGGTGYEKLFFGSGTQLSVL.

The V and J genes are TRBV3-1 and TRBJ2-7, with 10 bases lining up with TRBD1. Trimming took 4 bases from V and 5 from J; bases not matched to a gene: 5. The CDR3 runs to 14 residues. The V gene's germline CDR1 is LGHDT and CDR2 YNNKEL (reference sequence). CDR3 in DNA: TGTGCCAGCAGCCCCCGGGACAGGGGCCACGAGCAGTACTTC. Amino acids: CASSPRDRGHEQYF.

This clonotype was seen repeatedly, ten times or more. The rearrangement uses TRBV29-1 and TRBJ2-5; TRBD1 matches 10 bases. CDR1 and CDR2 from the germline V gene are SQVTM and ANQGSEA. The CDR3 runs to 12 residues. J lost 4 bases, V lost 8 bases, and 4 bases had no gene match. The CDR3 DNA reads as TGCAGCTCCGGACAGGGGGTAGAGACCCAGTACTTC. Its protein product is CSSGQGVETQYF. Full variable domain (remainder filled in from reference TRBV29-1 and TRBJ2-5): SAVISQKPSRDICQRGTSLTIQCQVDSQVTMMFWYRQQPGQSLTLIATANQGSEATYESGFVIDKFPISRPNLTFSTLTVSNMSPEDSSIYLCSSGQGVETQYFGPGTRLLVL.

The CDR3 bases are TGTGCCAGCAGTTCCACGTCGTGGACTGAAGCTTTCTTT. It encodes CASSSTSWTEAFF. This chain joins TRBV28 and TRBJ1-1; D uncertain. Trimming took off 4 bases at V and 5 bases at J, with 11 bases between the two ends. CDR1 MDHEN and CDR2 SYDVKM come from the germline V gene. The CDR3 extends over 13 amino acids.

This chain links TRBV5-1 with TRBJ2-1, with a tentative D call TRBD1 (6 bases). Germline lookup yields CDR1 SGHRS and CDR2 YFSETQ. The V and J ends lost 4 bases and 7 bases respectively, with 15 bases between them. The CDR3 extends over 14 amino acids. Here the CDR3 reads CASSETGAANEQFF. In DNA form, the CDR3 reads TGCGCCAGCAGCGAGACAGGTGCGGCAAATGAGCAGTTCTTC.

On this clonotype: Sequence at one end of the junction differs from germline and may be a read error. The J gene is TRBJ2-2, the V gene TRBV5-1; 10 bases align to TRBD2. CDR3 size: 15 residues. The germline V gene has CDR1 SGHRS and CDR2 YFSETQ. The CDR3 sequence: CDSAPLAGWTGELFF. The CDR3 DNA is TGCGACAGCGCCCCACTAGCGGGATGGACCGGGGAGCTGTTTTTT.

The gene calls are TRBV20-1 and TRBJ1-4, with D tentatively TRBD1 (5 bases). The CDR3 is made up of 15 amino acids. The V and J ends lost 6 bases and 7 bases respectively, with 21 bases between them. CDR1 is DFQATT and CDR2 is SNEGSKA in the germline V gene (reference sequence). DNA for the CDR3: TGCAGTGCGGGTCCAGGGAGTGGTGCGAGTGAAAAACTGTTTTTT. This gives the protein CSAGPGSGASEKLFF.

The rearrangement links TRBV20-1 to TRBJ2-3; 9 nucleotides line up with TRBD2. The ends lost 6 bases at V and 4 bases at J; junction bases unmatched: 8. Per germline, CDR1 DFQATT and CDR2 SNEGSKA (reference sequence). This CDR3 comprises 14 residues. CDR3 in DNA: TGCAGTGCATATAGCGGGAGCCACGCAGATACGCAGTATTTT. Protein product: CSAYSGSHADTQYF.

The V call is TRBV2, the J call TRBJ1-5; D might be TRBD1 (5 bases). Germline-derived CDR1 and CDR2 are SNHLY and FYNNEI. The CDR3 loop spans 14 amino acids. Trimming pared 7 bases from V and 2 bases from J, leaving 12 bases between. The CDR3 sequence: CASTPLGGNQPQHF. DNA of the CDR3: TGTGCCAGCACCCCCTTGGGGGGCAATCAGCCCCAGCATTTT.

This clonotype was recorded a few times. The chain links TRBV6-5 to TRBJ2-1; 12 bases are shared with TRBD2. The V and J ends lost 5 bases and 3 bases, in that order; junction bases with no gene match: 5. This CDR3 is 16 amino acids long. CDR1 and CDR2 from the germline V gene are MNHEY and SVGAGI. Written as DNA, the CDR3 is TGTGCCAGCAGTCACCGGACTAGCGGGATCTACAATGAGCAGTTCTTC. This codes for CASSHRTSGIYNEQFF.

This clonotype occurred a few times. The J gene is TRBJ2-3, the V gene TRBV7-9; TRBD2 agrees at 7 bases. V lost 11 bases and J lost 1; bases outside the gene matches: 6. This CDR3 spans 13 amino acids. Germline V gene sequence: CDR1 SEHNR, CDR2 FQNEAQ (reference sequence). The CDR3 protein is CASGLAGTDTQYF. In DNA, the CDR3 is TGTGCCTCCGGTCTAGCGGGCACAGATACGCAGTATTTT.

This clonotype was picked up a small number of times. CDR3 loop: CSVITRVSSYEQYF. As DNA, the CDR3 is TGCAGCGTTATCACGAGGGTCTCCTCCTACGAGCAGTACTTC. This chain joins TRBV29-1 and TRBJ2-7; possible D gene TRBD2, 5 bases. The germline V gene encodes CDR1 SQVTM and CDR2 ANQGSEA. CDR3 size: 14 residues. The ends were cut back, 5 bases at V and 0 bases at J, with 14 bases in the middle.

There are many counts of this clonotype. The genes are TRBV7-2 and TRBJ2-3; maybe TRBD1 (6 bases). Trimming removed 3 bases from V and 10 bases from J, with 11 bases in between. The CDR3 covers 12 residues. Germline lookup yields CDR1 SGHTA and CDR2 FQGNSA. CDR3 loop: CASSFDRSAQYF. The CDR3 region has the DNA TGTGCCAGCAGCTTTGACAGGTCAGCGCAGTATTTT.

V and J are TRBV18 and TRBJ2-3, with D tentatively TRBD2 (5 bases). There are 15 residues in the CDR3. With 0 bases removed from V and 5 bases from J, the gap between germline ends came to 12 bases. CDR1 is KGHSH and CDR2 is LQKENI in the germline V gene. CDR3 region: CASSPPGVPEDTQYF. CDR3 DNA sequence: TGTGCCAGCTCACCACCCGGGGTCCCGGAAGATACGCAGTATTTT. Filled out from reference TRBV18 and TRBJ2-3, the complete variable domain reads NAGVMQNPRHLVRRRGQEARLRCSPMKGHSHVYWYRQLPEEGLKFMVYLQKENIIDESGMPKERFSAEFPKEGPSILRIQQVVRGDSAAYFCASSPPGVPEDTQYFGPGTRLTVL.

The rearrangement uses TRBV20-1 and TRBJ1-4, with 8 bases lining up with TRBD1. The V gene end was trimmed by 6 bases and the J gene end by 7 bases; junction bases not matched to a gene: 13. Germline V gives CDR1 DFQATT, CDR2 SNEGSKA (reference sequence). This CDR3 contains 15 residues. The CDR3 DNA follows: TGCAGTGCCCAAGGACCGACAGGGGACGGTGAAAAACTGTTTTTT. This sequence encodes CSAQGPTGDGEKLFF.

V gene TRBV20-1 combines with J gene TRBJ2-7; D is ambiguous. The CDR3 has 14 residues. V shed 0 bases and J shed 3 bases, with 12 bases lying between them. Germline values: CDR1 DFQATT, CDR2 SNEGSKA (reference sequence). CDR3 coding DNA: TGCAGTGCTAGAGATATGAGTAGTCTCTACGAGCAGTACTTC. The encoded protein is CSARDMSSLYEQYF.